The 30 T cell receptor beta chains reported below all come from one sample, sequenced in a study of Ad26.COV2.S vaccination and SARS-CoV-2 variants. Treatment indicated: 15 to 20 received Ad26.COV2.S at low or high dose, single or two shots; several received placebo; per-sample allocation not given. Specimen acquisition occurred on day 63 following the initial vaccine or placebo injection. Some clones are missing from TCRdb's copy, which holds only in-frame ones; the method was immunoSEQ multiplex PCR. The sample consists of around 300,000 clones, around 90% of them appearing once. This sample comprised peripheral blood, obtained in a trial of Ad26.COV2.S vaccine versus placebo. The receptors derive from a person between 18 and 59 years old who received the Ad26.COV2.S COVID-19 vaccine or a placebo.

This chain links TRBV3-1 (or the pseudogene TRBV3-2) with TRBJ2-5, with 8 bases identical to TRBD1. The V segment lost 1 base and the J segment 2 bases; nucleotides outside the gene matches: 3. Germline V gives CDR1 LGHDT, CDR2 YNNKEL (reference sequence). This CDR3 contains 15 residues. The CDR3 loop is CASSQVNRGQETQYF. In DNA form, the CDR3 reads TGTGCCAGCAGCCAAGTGAACAGGGGGCAAGAGACCCAGTACTTC.

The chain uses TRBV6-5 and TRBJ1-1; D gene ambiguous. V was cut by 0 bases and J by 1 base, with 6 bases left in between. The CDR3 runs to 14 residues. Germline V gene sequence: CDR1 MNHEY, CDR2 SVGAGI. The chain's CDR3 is CASSYSGGNTEAFF. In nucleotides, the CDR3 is TGTGCCAGCAGTTACTCCGGAGGGAACACTGAAGCTTTCTTT.

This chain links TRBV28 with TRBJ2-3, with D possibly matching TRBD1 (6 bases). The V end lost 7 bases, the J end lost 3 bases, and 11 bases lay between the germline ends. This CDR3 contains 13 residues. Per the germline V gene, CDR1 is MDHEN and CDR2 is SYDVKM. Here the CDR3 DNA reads TGTGCCAGCATCGAAGGGGGTACAGATACGCAGTATTTT. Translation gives CASIEGGTDTQYF.

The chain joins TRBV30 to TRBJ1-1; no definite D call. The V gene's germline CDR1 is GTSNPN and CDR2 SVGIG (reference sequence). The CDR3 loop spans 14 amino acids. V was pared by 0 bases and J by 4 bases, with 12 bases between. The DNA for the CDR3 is TGTGCCTGGAGTGTACGAGGTCTCGGCACTGAAGCTTTCTTT. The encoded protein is CAWSVRGLGTEAFF.

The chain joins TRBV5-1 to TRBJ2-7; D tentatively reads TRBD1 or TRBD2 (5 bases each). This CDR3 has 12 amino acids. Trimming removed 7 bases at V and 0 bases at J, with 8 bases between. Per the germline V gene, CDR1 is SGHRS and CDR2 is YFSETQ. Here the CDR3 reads CASGTASYEQYF. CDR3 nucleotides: TGCGCCAGCGGGACGGCCTCCTACGAGCAGTACTTC.

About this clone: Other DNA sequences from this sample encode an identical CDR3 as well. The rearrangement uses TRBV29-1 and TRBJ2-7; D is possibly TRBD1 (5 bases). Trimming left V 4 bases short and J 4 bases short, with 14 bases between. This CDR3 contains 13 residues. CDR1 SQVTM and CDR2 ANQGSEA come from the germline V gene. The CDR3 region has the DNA TGCAGCGTTGGTAGGGGCGGTGGTTACGAGCAGTACTTC. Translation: CSVGRGGGYEQYF.

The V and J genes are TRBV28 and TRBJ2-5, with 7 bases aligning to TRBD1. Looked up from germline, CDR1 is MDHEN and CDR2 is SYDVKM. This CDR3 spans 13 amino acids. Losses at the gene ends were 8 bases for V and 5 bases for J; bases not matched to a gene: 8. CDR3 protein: CASLGTVGETQYF. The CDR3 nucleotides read TGTGCCAGCCTCGGGACAGTAGGGGAGACCCAGTACTTC. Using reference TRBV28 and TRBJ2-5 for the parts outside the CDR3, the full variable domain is DVKVTQSSRYLVKRTGEKVFLECVQDMDHENMFWYRQDPGLGLRLIYFSYDVKMKEKGDIPEGYSVSREKKERFSLILESASTNQTSMYLCASLGTVGETQYFGPGTRLLVL.

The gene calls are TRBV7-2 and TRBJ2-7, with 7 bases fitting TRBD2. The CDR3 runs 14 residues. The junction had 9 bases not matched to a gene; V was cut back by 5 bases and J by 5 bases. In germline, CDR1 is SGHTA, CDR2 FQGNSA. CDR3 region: CASSHGLEFDEQYF. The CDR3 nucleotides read TGTGCCAGCAGCCACGGACTAGAATTTGACGAGCAGTACTTC.

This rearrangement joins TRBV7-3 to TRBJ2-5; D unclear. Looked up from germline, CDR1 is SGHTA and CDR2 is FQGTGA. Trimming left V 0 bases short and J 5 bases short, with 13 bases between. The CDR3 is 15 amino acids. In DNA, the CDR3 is TGTGCCAGCAGCTTAACGTCCCCCCCCGGGGAGACCCAGTACTTC. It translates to CASSLTSPPGETQYF.

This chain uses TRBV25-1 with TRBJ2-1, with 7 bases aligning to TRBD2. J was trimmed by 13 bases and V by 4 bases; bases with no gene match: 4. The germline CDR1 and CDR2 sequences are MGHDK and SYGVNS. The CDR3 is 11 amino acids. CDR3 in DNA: TGTGCCAGCAGTGGACTAGCTGGACAGTTCTTC. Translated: CASSGLAGQFF.

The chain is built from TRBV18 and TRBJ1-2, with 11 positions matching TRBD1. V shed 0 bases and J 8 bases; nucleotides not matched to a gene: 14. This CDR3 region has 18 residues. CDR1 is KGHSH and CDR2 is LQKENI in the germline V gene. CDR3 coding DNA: TGTGCCAGCTCACCACCCACCCTGGGACAGGGGGGAAGTCAAGGCTACACCTTC. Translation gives CASSPPTLGQGGSQGYTF.

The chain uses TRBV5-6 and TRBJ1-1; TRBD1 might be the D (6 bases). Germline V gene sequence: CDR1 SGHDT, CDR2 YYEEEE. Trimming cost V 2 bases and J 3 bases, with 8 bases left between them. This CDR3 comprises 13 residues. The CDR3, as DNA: TGTGCCAGCAGCTTACAGGGATACACTGAAGCTTTCTTT. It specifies CASSLQGYTEAFF.

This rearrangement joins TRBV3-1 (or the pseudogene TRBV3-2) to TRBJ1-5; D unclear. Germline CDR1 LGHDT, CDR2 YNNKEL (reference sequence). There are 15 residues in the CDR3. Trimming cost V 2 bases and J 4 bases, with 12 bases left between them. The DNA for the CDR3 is TGTGCCAGCAGCCAAAGTTTGGGGAGAAATCAGCCCCAGCATTTT. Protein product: CASSQSLGRNQPQHF.

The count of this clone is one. CDR3 coding DNA: TGTGCCAGCAGCCTTCCCCGGGACATCGGCAATCAGCCCCAGCATTTT. Protein: CASSLPRDIGNQPQHF. This chain joins TRBV11-3 and TRBJ1-5; D possibly corresponds to TRBD1 (6 bases). The CDR3 covers 16 residues. Germline V lookup: CDR1 SGHNT, CDR2 YENEEA. V gave up 5 bases and J gave up 2 bases, with 16 bases separating them.

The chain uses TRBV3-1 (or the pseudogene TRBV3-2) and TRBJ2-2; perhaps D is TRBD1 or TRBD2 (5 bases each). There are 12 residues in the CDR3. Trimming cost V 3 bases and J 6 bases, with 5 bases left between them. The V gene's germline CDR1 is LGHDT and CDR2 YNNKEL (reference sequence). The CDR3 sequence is CASSQGAGELFF. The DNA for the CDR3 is TGTGCCAGCAGCCAGGGGGCCGGGGAGCTGTTTTTT.

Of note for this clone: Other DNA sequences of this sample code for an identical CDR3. CDR3 DNA sequence: TGTGCCAGCAGTTACTCGTACAGGGATTATGGCTACACCTTC. This gives the protein CASSYSYRDYGYTF. V is TRBV6-5 and J is TRBJ1-2; a possible D gene is TRBD1 (6 bases). This CDR3 has 14 residues. Trimming pared 0 bases from V and 5 bases from J, leaving 10 bases between. Germline V gene data show CDR1 as MNHEY and CDR2 as SVGAGI.

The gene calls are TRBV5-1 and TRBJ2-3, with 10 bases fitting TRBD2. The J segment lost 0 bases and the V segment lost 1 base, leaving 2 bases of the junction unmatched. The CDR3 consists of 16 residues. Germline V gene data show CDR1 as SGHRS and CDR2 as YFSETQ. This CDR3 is CASSLLAGGSTDTQYF. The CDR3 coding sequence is TGCGCCAGCAGCTTGTTAGCGGGAGGAAGCACAGATACGCAGTATTTT.

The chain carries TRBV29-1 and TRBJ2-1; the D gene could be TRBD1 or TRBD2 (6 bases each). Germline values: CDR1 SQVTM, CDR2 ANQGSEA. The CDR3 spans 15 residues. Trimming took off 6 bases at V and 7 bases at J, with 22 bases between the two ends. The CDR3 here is CSVPRGGSGLNEQFF. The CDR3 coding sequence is TGCAGCGTCCCCCGAGGGGGTAGCGGCCTTAATGAGCAGTTCTTC.

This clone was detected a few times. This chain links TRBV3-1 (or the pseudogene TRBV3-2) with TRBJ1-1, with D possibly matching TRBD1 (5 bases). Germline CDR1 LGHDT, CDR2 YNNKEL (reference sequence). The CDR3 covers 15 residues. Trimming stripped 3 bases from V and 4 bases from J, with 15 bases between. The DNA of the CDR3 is TGTGCCAGCAGCCAGGGGACGGCCCGAGGCACTGAAGCTTTCTTT. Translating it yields CASSQGTARGTEAFF.

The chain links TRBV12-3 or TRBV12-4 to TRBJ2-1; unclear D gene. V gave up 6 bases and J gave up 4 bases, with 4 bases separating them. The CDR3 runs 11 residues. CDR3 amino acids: CASRRYNEQFF. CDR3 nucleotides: TGTGCCAGCAGGAGATACAATGAGCAGTTCTTC.

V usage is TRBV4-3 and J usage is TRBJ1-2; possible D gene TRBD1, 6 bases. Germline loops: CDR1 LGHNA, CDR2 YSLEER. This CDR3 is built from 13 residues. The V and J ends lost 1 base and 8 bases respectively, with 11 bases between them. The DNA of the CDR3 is TGCGCCAGCAGCCAAGCAGGGGCAGGCGGCTACACCTTC. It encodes CASSQAGAGGYTF.

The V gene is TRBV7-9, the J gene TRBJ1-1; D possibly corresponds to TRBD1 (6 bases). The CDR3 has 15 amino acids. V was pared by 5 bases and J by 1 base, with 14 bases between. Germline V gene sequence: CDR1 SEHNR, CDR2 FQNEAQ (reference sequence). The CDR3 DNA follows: TGTGCCAGCAGCCCCGGTTCGGACAGGAACACTGAAGCTTTCTTT. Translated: CASSPGSDRNTEAFF.

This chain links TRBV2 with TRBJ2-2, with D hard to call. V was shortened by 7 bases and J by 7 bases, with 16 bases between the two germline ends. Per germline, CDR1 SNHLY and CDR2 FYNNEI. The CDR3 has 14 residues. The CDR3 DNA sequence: TGTGCCAGCACGGCCCTTTCGTATGGCGGGGAGCTGTTTTTT. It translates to CASTALSYGGELFF.

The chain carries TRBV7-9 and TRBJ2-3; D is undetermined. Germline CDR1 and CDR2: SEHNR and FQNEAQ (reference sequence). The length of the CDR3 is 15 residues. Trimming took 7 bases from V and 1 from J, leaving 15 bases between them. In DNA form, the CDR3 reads TGTGCCAGCACCGTAATCGGTTGGGGCACAGATACGCAGTATTTT. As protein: CASTVIGWGTDTQYF.

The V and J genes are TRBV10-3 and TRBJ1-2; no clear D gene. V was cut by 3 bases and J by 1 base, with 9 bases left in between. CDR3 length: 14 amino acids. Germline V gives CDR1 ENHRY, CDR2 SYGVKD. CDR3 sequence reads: CAISEGQDNYGYTF. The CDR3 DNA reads TGTGCCATCAGTGAAGGGCAGGATAACTATGGCTACACCTTC.

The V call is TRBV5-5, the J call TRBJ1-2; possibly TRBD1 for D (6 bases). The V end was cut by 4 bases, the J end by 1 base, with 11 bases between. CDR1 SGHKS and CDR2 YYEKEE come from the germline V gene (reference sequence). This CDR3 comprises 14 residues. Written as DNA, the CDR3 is TGTGCCAGCAGCGCGGACAGCCTTAACTATGGCTACACCTTC. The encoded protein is CASSADSLNYGYTF.

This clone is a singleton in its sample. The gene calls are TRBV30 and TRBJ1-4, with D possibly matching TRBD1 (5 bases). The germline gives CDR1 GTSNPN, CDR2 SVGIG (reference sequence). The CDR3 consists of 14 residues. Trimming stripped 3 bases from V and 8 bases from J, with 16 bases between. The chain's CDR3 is CAWRVTEKGEKLFF. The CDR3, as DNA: TGTGCCTGGAGGGTCACCGAAAAGGGGGAAAAACTGTTTTTT.

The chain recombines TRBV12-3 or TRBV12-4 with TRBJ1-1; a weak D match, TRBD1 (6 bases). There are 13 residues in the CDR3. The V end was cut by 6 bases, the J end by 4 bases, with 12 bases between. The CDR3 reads CASRLQGTTEAFF. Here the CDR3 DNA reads TGTGCCAGCAGGCTACAGGGTACCACTGAAGCTTTCTTT.

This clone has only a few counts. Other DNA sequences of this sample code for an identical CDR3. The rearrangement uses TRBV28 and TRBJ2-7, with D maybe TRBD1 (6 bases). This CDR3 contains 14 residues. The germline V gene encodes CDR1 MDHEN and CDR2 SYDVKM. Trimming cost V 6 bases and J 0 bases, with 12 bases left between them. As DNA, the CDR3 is TGTGCCAGCAGCCTAGGGGGTGGCTCCTACGAGCAGTACTTC. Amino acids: CASSLGGGSYEQYF.

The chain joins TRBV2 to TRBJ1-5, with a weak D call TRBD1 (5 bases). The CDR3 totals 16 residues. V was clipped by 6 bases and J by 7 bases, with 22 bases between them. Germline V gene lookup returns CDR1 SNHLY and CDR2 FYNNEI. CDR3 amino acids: CASRASTGDWGQPQHF. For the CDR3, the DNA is TGTGCCAGCAGAGCCAGCACAGGCGATTGGGGGCAGCCCCAGCATTTT.